Listed here are 11 T cell receptor beta chains from one sample, sequenced in a study of T cells after yellow fever vaccination. MiXCR, run by TCRdb on the 5' RACE reads, gives a single entry per CDR3 protein. The table includes fewer than 150,000 distinct CDR3 sequences, 7.7% detected once. The specimen comprised CD4+ T cells sorted from PBMCs, sampled 5 days after the yellow fever booster vaccination. These receptors were obtained from a man aged 25-45 years who received the YFV17D yellow fever vaccine.

This clonotype was recorded at least ten times. V usage is TRBV7-2 and J usage is TRBJ2-5; 7 bases are shared with TRBD1. Germline V CDR1 and CDR2: SGHTA, FQGNSA. CDR3 size: 12 residues. V shed 6 bases and J 5 bases; nucleotides not matched to a gene: 3. CDR3 sequence: CASRGQVETQYF. CDR3 sequence (DNA): TGTGCCAGCAGAGGACAGGTGGAGACCCAGTACTTC. Full variable domain (outside the CDR3, taken from reference TRBV7-2 and TRBJ2-5): GAGVSQSPSNKVTEKGKDVELRCDPISGHTALYWYRQSLGQGLEFLIYFQGNSAPDKSGLPSDRFSAERTGGSVSTLTIQRTQQEDSAVYLCASRGQVETQYFGPGTRLLVL.

This clonotype has at least ten counts. The chain has TRBV7-2 and TRBJ2-1, with 8 bases aligning to TRBD2. The germline V gene encodes CDR1 SGHTA and CDR2 FQGNSA. The ends lost 5 bases at V and 9 bases at J; junction bases unmatched: 6. The CDR3 loop spans 13 amino acids. For the CDR3, the DNA is TGTGCCAGCAGCACCATAGCGGGAATTGAGCAGTTCTTC. It codes for CASSTIAGIEQFF.

This clonotype was seen a few times. This sequence joins TRBV6-5 and TRBJ1-3; the D is unclear. This CDR3 contains 14 residues. V was pared by 4 bases and J by 0 bases, with 7 bases between. CDR1 MNHEY and CDR2 SVGAGI come from the germline V gene. The CDR3 sequence is CASSFAGSGNTIYF. CDR3 bases: TGTGCCAGCAGTTTTGCAGGCTCTGGAAACACCATATATTTT.

This clonotype was recorded at least ten times. The chain couples TRBV27 to TRBJ1-6, with 9 bases matching TRBD1. Looked up from germline, CDR1 is MNHEY and CDR2 is SMNVEV (reference sequence). This CDR3 is built from 15 residues. J gave up 8 bases and V 4 bases, and 6 bases lay outside the gene matches. The CDR3 loop is CASSSVWTGDSPLHF. The CDR3 bases are TGTGCCAGCAGTTCCGTTTGGACAGGGGATTCACCCCTCCACTTT.

This clonotype was seen many times. V usage is TRBV6-1 and J usage is TRBJ2-2; a possible D gene is TRBD2 (6 bases). This CDR3 is 15 amino acids long. Trimming pared 11 bases from V and 7 bases from J, leaving 23 bases between. Germline V CDR1 and CDR2: MNHNS, SASEGT. The CDR3 sequence is CAGRGGNRAGGELFF. CDR3 nucleotide sequence: TGTGCCGGACGGGGAGGCAACCGAGCGGGCGGGGAGCTGTTTTTT.

This clonotype came up many times. The rearrangement joins TRBV9 to TRBJ2-2; 11 bases map to TRBD2. Germline CDR1 and CDR2: SGDLS and YYNGEE. V gave up 4 bases and J gave up 4 bases; unmatched junction bases: 12. This CDR3 contains 18 residues. CDR3 in amino acids: CASSPTWGTSGLTGELFF. CDR3 coding DNA: TGTGCCAGCAGCCCGACATGGGGGACTAGCGGTCTCACCGGGGAGCTGTTTTTT.

In this sample, this clonotype turned up many times. The CDR3 bases are TGTGCCAGCAGTTTAGACTTCGGGGGCAGGGCTGAAGCTTTCTTT. Amino acids: CASSLDFGGRAEAFF. The chain links TRBV12-3 or TRBV12-4 to TRBJ1-1; possibly TRBD1 for D (6 bases). Trimming removed 1 base at V and 6 bases at J, with 15 bases between. CDR3 length: 15 residues.

This clonotype showed up many times. The chain joins TRBV28 to TRBJ2-1, with unresolved D. This CDR3 contains 13 residues. The ends were cut back, 2 bases at V and 4 bases at J, with 6 bases in the middle. From germline, CDR1 is MDHEN and CDR2 SYDVKM. The CDR3 bases are TGTGCCAGCAGTTTAACGAGGTACAATGAGCAGTTCTTC. Translating it yields CASSLTRYNEQFF. The full variable domain, completed using reference TRBV28 and TRBJ2-1, is DVKVTQSSRYLVKRTGEKVFLECVQDMDHENMFWYRQDPGLGLRLIYFSYDVKMKEKGDIPEGYSVSREKKERFSLILESASTNQTSMYLCASSLTRYNEQFFGPGTRLTVL.

This clonotype was observed many times. The chain links TRBV20-1 to TRBJ2-3; a weak D match, TRBD2 (6 bases). Germline CDR1 DFQATT, CDR2 SNEGSKA (reference sequence). V lost 0 bases to trimming and J lost 0 bases, with 13 bases between them. This CDR3 is built from 16 residues. The CDR3 protein is CSARDRRELSTDTQYF. The CDR3 DNA is TGCAGTGCTAGAGATCGACGGGAGCTAAGCACAGATACGCAGTATTTT.

This clonotype was counted at least ten times. The chain carries TRBV7-3 and TRBJ2-5; 8 nucleotides line up with TRBD2. Germline CDR1 and CDR2: SGHTA and FQGTGA. This CDR3 has 15 residues. Losses at the gene ends were 5 bases for V and 2 bases for J; bases not matched to a gene: 7. CDR3 nucleotide sequence: TGTGCCAGCAGCACCGTCGGGGGGGGTCAAGAGACCCAGTACTTC. Residues: CASSTVGGGQETQYF.

This clonotype came up many times. CDR3 region: CSAGLTDTQYF. The CDR3 nucleotides read TGCAGCGCGGGACTCACAGATACGCAGTATTTT. This chain uses TRBV29-1 with TRBJ2-3, with D maybe TRBD2 (6 bases). Germline V CDR1 and CDR2: SQVTM, ANQGSEA. CDR3 length equals 11 residues. The V and J ends lost 7 bases and 2 bases respectively, with 7 bases between them.